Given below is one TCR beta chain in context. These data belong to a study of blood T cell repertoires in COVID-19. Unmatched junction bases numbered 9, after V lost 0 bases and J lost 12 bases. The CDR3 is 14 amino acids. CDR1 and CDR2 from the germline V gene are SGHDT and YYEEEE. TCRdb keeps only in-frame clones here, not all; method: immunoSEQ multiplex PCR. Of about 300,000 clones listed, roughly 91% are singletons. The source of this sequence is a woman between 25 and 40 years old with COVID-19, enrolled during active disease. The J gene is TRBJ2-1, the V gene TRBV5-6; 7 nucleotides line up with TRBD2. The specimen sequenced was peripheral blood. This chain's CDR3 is CASSLGLAVGVQFF. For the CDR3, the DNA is TGTGCCAGCAGCTTGGGGCTAGCGGTTGGGGTGCAGTTCTTC.